The 23 T cell receptor beta chains below come from one sample, sequenced in a study of T cells in Graves' hyperthyroidism and ophthalmopathy. RNA transcripts gave rise to amplified TCR beta CDR3 regions. The HTBI primer set was used in a first-round RT-PCR of the TCR CDR3. TCRdb reprocessed the multiplex PCR reads via MiXCR and lists one record per CDR3 protein. The table lists 500,000 or so distinct CDR3 sequences, under 20% of them singletons. Sequenced material: blood. The origin of the receptors is a woman under 30 with Graves' ophthalmopathy.

The sample holds a few counts of this clonotype. The chain employs TRBV24-1 and TRBJ1-6; the D is unclear. CDR1 is KGHDR, CDR2 SFDVKD, per germline. Trimming took 3 bases from V and 7 from J, leaving 9 bases between them. The CDR3 covers 14 residues. CDR3 sequence reads: CATSDRLPNSPLHF. The CDR3 coding sequence is TGTGCCACCAGTGATCGACTACCAAATTCACCCCTCCACTTT.

Only a few counts were recorded for this clonotype. CDR3 DNA: TGCGCCAGCAGCTGGGGACTAGCGGGGCACACAGATACGCAGTATTTT. This codes for CASSWGLAGHTDTQYF. The rearrangement joins TRBV5-1 to TRBJ2-3; 13 bases line up with TRBD2. The CDR3 totals 16 residues. Trimming removed 3 bases from V and 2 bases from J; junction bases left unmatched: 3. CDR1 is SGHRS and CDR2 is YFSETQ in the germline V gene.

This clonotype has ten or more counts. This chain uses TRBV30 with TRBJ2-1, with D possibly matching TRBD1 (5 bases). V lost 0 bases to trimming and J lost 0 bases, with 6 bases between them. CDR1 is GTSNPN, CDR2 SVGIG, per germline (reference sequence). The CDR3 has 14 residues. The CDR3 nucleotides read TGTGCCTGGAGTGTAGGGGACTCCTACAATGAGCAGTTCTTC. It specifies CAWSVGDSYNEQFF.

This clonotype was picked up many times. The germline gene is not matched at one end of the junction; a read error may be the cause. This chain links TRBV5-1 with TRBJ2-7; no definite D call. CDR3 size: 13 residues. Germline V lookup: CDR1 SGHRS, CDR2 YFSETQ. CDR3: CASSLAVGYEQYF. The CDR3 DNA reads TGTGCCAGCAGTCTTGCGGTGGGGTACGAGCAGTACTTC.

V usage is TRBV19 and J usage is TRBJ2-1; 12 bases align to TRBD2. V lost 5 bases and J lost 0; bases outside the gene matches: 8. Germline V gives CDR1 LNHDA, CDR2 SQIVND (reference sequence). The CDR3 sequence is 18 residues long. The CDR3: CASSGGTSGLSSYNEQFF. As DNA, the CDR3 is TGTGCCAGTAGTGGCGGGACTAGCGGGCTTAGCTCCTACAATGAGCAGTTCTTC.

This clonotype was detected a few times. Written as DNA, the CDR3 is TGTGCCGCGACAGGGGCTTTCTTAACCCTGCCCTACAATGAGCAGTTCTTC. Translation: CAATGAFLTLPYNEQFF. This chain joins TRBV10-3 and TRBJ2-1, with 8 bases aligning to TRBD1. The CDR3 consists of 17 residues. V shed 11 bases, J shed 2 bases, and the junction held 17 bases outside the gene matches. Germline V lookup: CDR1 ENHRY, CDR2 SYGVKD.

This clonotype was seen a handful of times. The chain has TRBV29-1 and TRBJ2-7; D might be TRBD1 (6 bases). V gave up 6 bases and J gave up 5 bases, with 17 bases separating them. The CDR3 loop spans 13 amino acids. Germline V gene sequence: CDR1 SQVTM, CDR2 ANQGSEA. In DNA, the CDR3 is TGCAGCGTCCGAGGGACAAGGGTCCACGAGCAGTACTTC. Its translation is CSVRGTRVHEQYF.

This clonotype came up many times. The rearrangement uses TRBV5-6 and TRBJ1-2; 8 bases map to TRBD1. CDR3 length equals 12 residues. The V segment lost 5 bases and the J segment 8 bases; nucleotides outside the gene matches: 5. Germline V CDR1 and CDR2: SGHDT, YYEEEE. CDR3 protein: CASRTGVDGYTF. In nucleotides, the CDR3 is TGTGCCAGCAGGACAGGGGTAGACGGCTACACCTTC.

This chain connects TRBV5-1 to TRBJ1-1; 7 bases match TRBD1. Unmatched junction bases numbered 25, after V lost 4 bases and J lost 4 bases. The CDR3 totals 20 residues. Germline V gene lookup returns CDR1 SGHRS and CDR2 YFSETQ. The CDR3 loop reads CASSLDPWDKPQGGGTEAFF. In DNA, the CDR3 is TGCGCCAGCAGCCTTGACCCCTGGGATAAACCTCAGGGGGGGGGCACTGAAGCTTTCTTT.

This clonotype has a handful of counts. This chain uses TRBV2 with TRBJ2-5; D may be TRBD1 (6 bases). Trimming cost V 7 bases and J 2 bases, with 11 bases left between them. The CDR3 covers 13 residues. Germline-derived CDR1 and CDR2 are SNHLY and FYNNEI. Here the CDR3 DNA reads TGTGCCAGCATGGAAACAGGGCAAGAGACCCAGTACTTC. Protein: CASMETGQETQYF.

This clonotype was seen a handful of times. V and J are TRBV6-1 and TRBJ1-2; D is possibly TRBD1 (6 bases). The CDR3 is 14 amino acids. The germline gives CDR1 MNHNS, CDR2 SASEGT. Deletions cut 6 bases from V and 8 bases from J, with 19 bases between. CDR3 nucleotide sequence: TGTGCCAGCAGGCCTCGACAGGCCTTCTTGGGCTACACCTTC. Amino acid sequence: CASRPRQAFLGYTF.

The V and J genes are TRBV11-2 and TRBJ2-5, with 10 bases fitting TRBD1. This CDR3 spans 16 amino acids. The V segment lost 0 bases and the J segment 1 base; nucleotides outside the gene matches: 2. CDR1 is SGHAT and CDR2 is FQNNGV in the germline V gene. Here the CDR3 reads CASSLEDRGFQETQYF. CDR3 sequence (DNA): TGTGCCAGCAGCTTAGAGGACAGGGGGTTCCAAGAGACCCAGTACTTC. The full variable domain, in which reference TRBV11-2 and TRBJ2-5 provide the parts outside the CDR3, is EAGVAQSPRYKIIEKRQSVAFWCNPISGHATLYWYQQILGQGPKLLIQFQNNGVVDDSQLPKDRFSAERLKGVDSTLKIQPAKLEDSAVYLCASSLEDRGFQETQYFGPGTRLLVL.

Ten or more counts support this clonotype. The chain links TRBV7-2 to TRBJ2-7; D remains ambiguous. V was pared by 1 base and J by 5 bases, with 9 bases between. Germline CDR1 and CDR2: SGHTA and FQGNSA. The CDR3 is made up of 13 amino acids. CDR3 nucleotides: TGTGCCAGCAGCTTAGACAGCACCCACGAGCAGTACTTC. Residues: CASSLDSTHEQYF.

This clonotype was seen many times. The rearrangement joins TRBV15 to TRBJ1-2; the match to TRBD1 covers 7 bases. Germline CDR1 LNHNV, CDR2 YYDKDF (reference sequence). The CDR3 spans 13 residues. The trim removed 1 base at V and 5 bases at J, leaving 1 base unmatched. CDR3 coding DNA: TGTGCCACCAGCAGAGGACAGGGATATGGCTACACCTTC. Translated: CATSRGQGYGYTF.

This clonotype was seen a few times. The J gene is TRBJ2-2, the V gene TRBV7-8; D not resolved. CDR1 is SGHVS, CDR2 FQNEAQ, per germline. V was trimmed by 1 base and J by 3 bases, leaving 12 bases between them. The CDR3 has 16 residues. This CDR3 reads CASSLVLSRYTGELFF. The CDR3 DNA is TGTGCCAGCAGCTTAGTCCTCTCGCGTTACACCGGGGAGCTGTTTTTT.

This clonotype was observed a few times. J is TRBJ2-1 and V is TRBV5-4, with a weak D call TRBD2 (5 bases). The CDR3 consists of 17 residues. Germline loops: CDR1 SGHNT, CDR2 YYREEE (reference sequence). V was pared by 2 bases and J by 0 bases, with 15 bases between. Written as DNA, the CDR3 is TGTGCCAGCAGCTTTGGGCCAGCGGCAATCTCCTACAATGAGCAGTTCTTC. As protein: CASSFGPAAISYNEQFF.

This clonotype has only a few counts. V gene TRBV6-2 or TRBV6-3 combines with J gene TRBJ2-6; 9 bases fit TRBD1. CDR1 MNHEY and CDR2 SVGEGT come from the germline V gene. The CDR3 length is 19 residues. J gave up 0 bases and V 2 bases, and 8 bases lay outside the gene matches. CDR3 coding DNA: TGTGCCAGCAGTTACCCTACCGGGACAGGGATCTCTGGGGCCAACGTCCTGACTTTC. Residues: CASSYPTGTGISGANVLTF.

The sample holds many counts of this clonotype. The gene calls are TRBV20-1 and TRBJ2-7; 7 bases agree with TRBD2. The J segment lost 1 base and the V segment lost 5 bases, leaving 8 bases of the junction unmatched. This CDR3 is built from 14 residues. Per the germline V gene, CDR1 is DFQATT and CDR2 is SNEGSKA (reference sequence). The CDR3 DNA reads TGCAGTGCTGGACCAACAGCGGGGTCCTACGAGCAGTACTTC. Translating gives CSAGPTAGSYEQYF.

The V gene is TRBV27, the J gene TRBJ1-2; D is perhaps TRBD1 (5 bases). V shed 3 bases and J shed 6 bases, with 17 bases lying between them. This CDR3 is built from 15 residues. Germline CDR1 and CDR2: MNHEY and SMNVEV (reference sequence). CDR3 coding DNA: TGTGCCAGCAGTTTTACGATCGACAGCCGGGATGGCTACACCTTC. Amino acid sequence: CASSFTIDSRDGYTF.

The chain couples TRBV6-1 to TRBJ2-5, with D hard to call. Germline V gene lookup returns CDR1 MNHNS and CDR2 SASEGT. Trimming took off 3 bases at V and 5 bases at J, with 13 bases between the two ends. There are 14 residues in the CDR3. CDR3 protein: CASSDTTRFETQYF. Written as DNA, the CDR3 is TGTGCCAGCAGTGACACTACCCGATTCGAGACCCAGTACTTC.

The CDR3 DNA sequence: TGCGCCAGCAGCTTGGATAACAGCGGGGGGGCCGACAATGAGCAGTTCTTC. Protein product: CASSLDNSGGADNEQFF. The gene calls are TRBV5-1 and TRBJ2-1, with 10 bases lining up with TRBD2. J lost 5 bases, V lost 0 bases, and 8 bases had no gene match. The CDR3 covers 17 residues. Germline V gene sequence: CDR1 SGHRS, CDR2 YFSETQ.

This clonotype was detected only a few times. This sequence joins TRBV12-3 or TRBV12-4 and TRBJ2-7; a weak D match, TRBD2 (7 bases). The CDR3 is 16 residues long. The V end was cut by 6 bases, the J end by 0 bases, with 18 bases between. CDR3 in amino acids: CASRGGGGASSYEQYF. CDR3 bases: TGTGCCAGCAGGGGGGGTGGGGGGGCCAGCTCCTACGAGCAGTACTTC.

The chain links TRBV28 to TRBJ2-7; D not certain. With 7 bases removed from V and 2 bases from J, the gap between germline ends came to 9 bases. The CDR3 contains 12 residues. Germline V gene lookup returns CDR1 MDHEN and CDR2 SYDVKM. CDR3 DNA sequence: TGTGCCAGCAATGTGGACCCCTACGAGCAGTACTTC. It specifies CASNVDPYEQYF.